This entry lists 4 T cell receptor beta chains sequenced from one sample in a study of cytomegalovirus exposure and HLA in healthy donors. The PCR had 60 Vbeta and 13 Jbeta primers. Assay used: immunoSEQ multiplex PCR; TCRdb lists only in-frame clones, some missing. The data contain approximately 170,000 clones, roughly 79% of them singletons. The sequenced sample consisted of PBMCs. These TCRs come from a woman between 18 and 29 years old in good health and CMV-seronegative.

This clone appeared a few times. The genes are TRBV15 and TRBJ2-3; tentatively, D is TRBD2 (5 bases). The CDR3 sequence is 18 residues long. V lost 5 bases to trimming and J lost 2 bases, with 23 bases between them. From germline, CDR1 is LNHNV and CDR2 YYDKDF (reference sequence). The CDR3 DNA reads as TGTGCCACCAGCCCAAGGGCCCCGCAGAGGGCCTACACAGATACGCAGTATTTT. Translated, it gives CATSPRAPQRAYTDTQYF.

Of note for this clone: One end of the junction is discordant with germline, which a read error may explain. This chain links TRBV7-9 with TRBJ1-2; D gene uncertain. CDR3 length: 16 residues. Germline V gives CDR1 SEHNR, CDR2 FQNEAQ (reference sequence). The DNA for the CDR3 is TGTTCCAGCAGCCTAACCCCGGGTCGCGGATTCAATGGCTACACCTTC. As protein: CSSSLTPGRGFNGYTF.

The rearrangement links TRBV10-1 to TRBJ2-7, with D maybe TRBD1 (6 bases). The CDR3 has 13 residues. The V and J ends lost 5 bases and 3 bases respectively, with 11 bases between them. The germline V gene encodes CDR1 WNHNN and CDR2 SYGVQD (reference sequence). DNA of the CDR3: TGCGCCAGCAGTCCGGGACACCTCTACGAGCAGTACTTC. Translating it yields CASSPGHLYEQYF.

The V gene is TRBV18, the J gene TRBJ2-1; possibly TRBD2 for D (6 bases). Germline V gene sequence: CDR1 KGHSH, CDR2 LQKENI. CDR3 length: 15 residues. V dropped 4 bases and J dropped 9 bases, with 19 bases sitting between them. As DNA, the CDR3 is TGTGCCAGCTCACTGTCTAGCGTCCGCTTCTTTGAGCAGTTCTTC. Its protein is CASSLSSVRFFEQFF.